This is a list of T cell receptor beta chains from one sample in a study of T cell responses to AZD1222 COVID-19 vaccine. Repertoires were generated with immunoSEQ multiplex PCR, while TCRdb's copy carries only in-frame clones and drops some. This table has 100,000 to 150,000 clones, roughly 90% appearing once. The sample here was peripheral blood, taken on day 0 of AZD1222 vaccination. The receptors stem from an adult in good health. Both conserved end residues are trimmed from each CDR3.

V gene: TRBV15
CDR3 length: 15
CDR3 protein: ATSRVYPAGGYNEQF

V gene: TRBV6-5
CDR3 length: 13
CDR3 protein: ASSYTAPNTGELF

V gene: TRBV25-1
CDR3 length: 15
CDR3 protein: ASSEYRDRGSMGGYT

V gene: TRBV28
CDR3 length: 14
CDR3 protein: ASRYGTGTGNYGYT

V gene: TRBV11-2
CDR3 length: 11
CDR3 protein: ASSLVSSGWLF

V gene: TRBV18
CDR3 length: 12
CDR3 protein: ASSEVPGGREQY

V gene: TRBV5-1
CDR3 length: 12
CDR3 protein: ASSRWASDYEQY

V gene: TRBV5-6
CDR3 length: 11
CDR3 protein: ASSLAAGVEQY

V gene: TRBV3-1/TRBV3-2
CDR3 length: 11
CDR3 protein: ASSPGRGSEAF

V gene: TRBV24-1
CDR3 length: 13
CDR3 protein: ATSDYGQGNYGYT

V gene: TRBV7-2
CDR3 length: 14
CDR3 protein: ASSPRSGVSYNEQF

V gene: TRBV9
CDR3 length: 12
CDR3 protein: ASSPSRSPGELF

V gene: TRBV7-3
CDR3 length: 10
CDR3 protein: ASSLSGNEQY

V gene: TRBV5-8
CDR3 length: 12
CDR3 protein: ASSSDRGEETQY

V gene: TRBV7-9
CDR3 length: 14
CDR3 protein: AGLIYGGADSDTQY

V gene: TRBV28
CDR3 length: 12
CDR3 protein: ASSLHSRDTEAF

V gene: TRBV6-2/TRBV6-3
CDR3 length: 11
CDR3 protein: ASSWDRLSGQY

V gene: TRBV6-2/TRBV6-3
CDR3 length: 14
CDR3 protein: ASSYEGGVGNQPQH

V gene: TRBV7-9
CDR3 length: 14
CDR3 protein: ASSSSRQGVFYEQY

V gene: TRBV18
CDR3 length: 15
CDR3 protein: ASSPLEGEPGSNEQF

V gene: TRBV7-9
CDR3 length: 13
CDR3 protein: ASSFGDRAGEKLF

V gene: TRBV9
CDR3 length: 14
CDR3 protein: ASSASGEFRDYGYT

V gene: TRBV3-1/TRBV3-2
CDR3 length: 13
CDR3 protein: ASSQGGGNAYEQY

V gene: TRBV7-3
CDR3 length: 13
CDR3 protein: ASSSTSGLTDTQY

V gene: TRBV5-1
CDR3 length: 14
CDR3 protein: ASSSLGGRDGGEQF

V gene: TRBV11-2
CDR3 length: 12
CDR3 protein: ASSPWGSGETQY

V gene: TRBV5-1
CDR3 length: 14
CDR3 protein: ASSLDTGLSRAEAF

V gene: TRBV9
CDR3 length: 13
CDR3 protein: ASSPRQGDTGELF

V gene: TRBV6-4
CDR3 length: 11
CDR3 protein: ASSRGLNNEQF

V gene: TRBV20-1
CDR3 length: 9
CDR3 protein: SAPNAYEQY

V gene: TRBV4-1
CDR3 length: 10
CDR3 protein: ASRLAAGELF

V gene: TRBV29-1
CDR3 length: 9
CDR3 protein: SVEPGDEAF

V gene: TRBV2
CDR3 length: 10
CDR3 protein: ASTGGWDEQY

V gene: TRBV19
CDR3 length: 11
CDR3 protein: ASSAFDGYEQY

V gene: TRBV7-3
CDR3 length: 11
CDR3 protein: ASSLSLAGELF

V gene: TRBV7-9
CDR3 length: 13
CDR3 protein: ASSLFTGGGYEQY

V gene: TRBV7-2
CDR3 length: 11
CDR3 protein: ASSVVGGRELF

V gene: TRBV11-3
CDR3 length: 16
CDR3 protein: ASSFGLAGLTRTDTQY

V gene: TRBV10-2
CDR3 length: 11
CDR3 protein: ASSQGRGQPQH

V gene: TRBV15
CDR3 length: 15
CDR3 protein: ATSRDSSGLVADTQY

V gene: TRBV7-9
CDR3 length: 16
CDR3 protein: ASSTAWDPKATNEKLF

V gene: TRBV6-2/TRBV6-3
CDR3 length: 15
CDR3 protein: ASSSPGTGRDNYGYT

V gene: TRBV11-3
CDR3 length: 14
CDR3 protein: ASSLIFRAGANVLT

V gene: TRBV5-4
CDR3 length: 15
CDR3 protein: ASSLDGGRALFYEQY

V gene: TRBV7-7
CDR3 length: 11
CDR3 protein: ASSQGTGNEQF

V gene: TRBV27
CDR3 length: 12
CDR3 protein: ASSAGTYNNEQF

V gene: TRBV27
CDR3 length: 13
CDR3 protein: ASSLGPRENTEAF

V gene: TRBV5-6
CDR3 length: 11
CDR3 protein: ASSIWGRGEQY

V gene: TRBV3-1/TRBV3-2
CDR3 length: 16
CDR3 protein: ASSQEPTGGPGYNEQF

V gene: TRBV29-1
CDR3 length: 12
CDR3 protein: SVEGGGPTDTQY

V gene: TRBV5-4
CDR3 length: 12
CDR3 protein: ASSLGGLNQPQH

V gene: TRBV4-3
CDR3 length: 16
CDR3 protein: ASSQDNARAGDTGELF

V gene: TRBV9
CDR3 length: 17
CDR3 protein: ASSAPSRDPTFANYGYT

V gene: TRBV10-1
CDR3 length: 15
CDR3 protein: ASSDPGASFSRNTIY

V gene: TRBV12-3/TRBV12-4
CDR3 length: 11
CDR3 protein: ASRPIQGTEAF